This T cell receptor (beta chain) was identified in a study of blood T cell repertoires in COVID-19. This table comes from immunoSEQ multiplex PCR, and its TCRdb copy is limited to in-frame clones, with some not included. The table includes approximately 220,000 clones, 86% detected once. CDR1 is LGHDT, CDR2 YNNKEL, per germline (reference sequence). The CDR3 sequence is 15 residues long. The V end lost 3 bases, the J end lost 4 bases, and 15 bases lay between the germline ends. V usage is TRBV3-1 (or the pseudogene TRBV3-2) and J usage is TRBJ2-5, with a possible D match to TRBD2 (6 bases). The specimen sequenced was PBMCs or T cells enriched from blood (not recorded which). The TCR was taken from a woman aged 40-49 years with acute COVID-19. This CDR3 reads CASSHDSSGVETQYF. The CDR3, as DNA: TGTGCCAGCAGCCATGACTCCTCGGGGGTAGAGACCCAGTACTTC.